This T cell receptor (beta chain) was identified during a study of blood T cell repertoires in COVID-19. At the level of the study: The analysed material was cDNA or gDNA that came from T cells, B-cell-depleted T cells, or PBMCs.

In the source study's methods: Estimates of nucleated cell counts were drawn from the amplification of reference gene primers. The protocol was immunoSEQ multiplex PCR, while the TCRdb copy is restricted to in-frame clones and leaves out a portion. V and J calls and clone size are as listed in that table; D and trimming were resolved from the DNA. The sample contains 120,000 to 150,000 clones, over 75% of which appear only once. The CDR3 contains 12 residues. Germline CDR1 reads ENHRY; CDR2 reads SYGVKD. With 6 bases removed from V and 0 bases from J, the gap between germline ends came to 5 bases. This receptor was taken from a man between 60 and 75 years old with active or convalescent COVID-19. Sequenced: peripheral blood. The chain carries TRBV10-3 and TRBJ1-1; D not resolved. CDR3 nucleotide sequence: TGTGCCATCAGCACACTGAACACTGAAGCTTTCTTT. It codes for CAISTLNTEAFF.